This T cell receptor (beta chain) originates from a study of OX40 agonist ivuxolimab in advanced cancers. The study, taken as a whole, reports: Clonal expansion was seen in CD4+ and CD8+ blood T cells by week 6 at 0.1 to 3.0 mg/kg. The average count of expanded clones was higher among CD8+ T cells than among CD4+.

With regard to this clone: The antigen is undetermined.

Autoimmune disease history or systemic immunosuppression disqualified patients. The ends were cut back, 5 bases at V and 5 bases at J, with 15 bases in the middle. Germline loops: CDR1 SGHAT, CDR2 FQNNGV. The CDR3 is made up of 15 amino acids. Measured with immunoSEQ multiplex PCR; TCRdb has only the in-frame clones, and not every one. The repertoire has about 82,000 clones, 75% to 90% of them found once; the top ten carry approximately 0.9%. Sequencing was performed on CD4+ or CD8+ T cells sorted from blood, taken in a trial of the OX40 agonist ivuxolimab. The clonotype was recovered from an adult with an advanced solid tumor such as melanoma, head and neck, liver or kidney cancer. This chain connects TRBV11-2 to TRBJ2-2; D may match TRBD1 or TRBD2 (5 bases each). CDR3 DNA sequence: TGTGCCAGCAGCCCCGCCGGGTGGGGGACCGGGGAGCTGTTTTTT. Translating gives CASSPAGWGTGELFF. The whole variable domain, remainder taken from reference TRBV11-2 and TRBJ2-2, is EAGVAQSPRYKIIEKRQSVAFWCNPISGHATLYWYQQILGQGPKLLIQFQNNGVVDDSQLPKDRFSAERLKGVDSTLKIQPAKLEDSAVYLCASSPAGWGTGELFFGEGSRLTVL.